The clone carrying this T cell receptor (beta chain) was detected only a few times. Its antigen is unknown. This specimen comes from a study of T cells in Graves' hyperthyroidism and ophthalmopathy. Study outcomes and limitations: Ophthalmopathy, which appeared later, was predicted by the model a median around 6.9 months before onset.

The CDR3 regions of TCR beta were amplified from RNA transcripts. First-round RT-PCR with HTBI primers amplified the TCR CDR3 region. TCRdb recomputed calls from the multiplex PCR reads with MiXCR, one row per CDR3 protein. The sample has some 800,000 distinct CDR3 sequences, over 35% seen once. Sample: blood. This TCR derives from a man between 18 and 29 years old with Graves' hyperthyroidism.

CDR3 sequence reads: CASSSSGTTDEQYF. CDR3 nucleotide sequence: TGTGCCAGCAGCTCCTCCGGGACCACGGACGAGCAGTACTTC. The chain combines TRBV12-3 or TRBV12-4 with TRBJ2-7, with D perhaps given as TRBD1 or TRBD2 (5 bases each). With 6 bases removed from V and 5 bases from J, the gap between germline ends came to 17 bases. The CDR3 is made up of 14 amino acids.